One sample yielded the 13 T cell receptor beta chains listed below, sequenced in a study of T cells expressing NK-cell markers. Each CDR3 protein gets one entry in TCRdb, which reprocessed the 5' RACE reads and gives no DNA. This table holds around 100,000 distinct CDR3 sequences. The sample was blood T cells: a sorted CD56 or NKG2C T cell subset, CD4+ or CD8+ T cells, or bulk PBMC T cells (not recorded which). The receptors here all came from a woman aged 18 to 75 in good health.

This rearrangement joins TRBV20-1 to TRBJ1-2; TCRdb indicates TRBD1, and absent DNA this call remains unverified. The CDR3 consists of 15 residues. Germline CDR1 DFQATT, CDR2 SNEGSKA (reference sequence). CDR3 loop: CSARGWTELSYGYTF.

The chain couples TRBV10-3 to TRBJ2-1. The CDR3 length is 15 residues. Looked up from germline, CDR1 is ENHRY and CDR2 is SYGVKD. The CDR3 loop is CAISDREAPDNEQFF.

This chain connects TRBV7-8 to TRBJ2-7; TCRdb outputs TRBD1, but without DNA this stays unchecked. CDR1 is SGHVS, CDR2 FQNEAQ, per germline. There are 15 residues in the CDR3. The CDR3 sequence is CASIPSQGMSYEQYF.

The chain employs TRBV25-1 and TRBJ2-4; TCRdb reports TRBD1, a call that lacks DNA to check it against. The CDR3 is made up of 15 amino acids. Germline CDR1 reads MGHDK; CDR2 reads SYGVNS. The CDR3 is CASSDRAGTGNIQYF. Filled out from reference TRBV25-1 and TRBJ2-4, the complete variable domain reads EADIYQTPRYLVIGTGKKITLECSQTMGHDKMYWYQQDPGMELHLIHYSYGVNSTEKGDLSSESTVSRIRTEHFPLTLESARPSHTSQYLCASSDRAGTGNIQYFGAGTRLSVL.

The chain recombines TRBV20-1 with TRBJ2-3; the TCRdb call, TRBD1, lacks DNA for checking. The germline CDR1 and CDR2 sequences are DFQATT and SNEGSKA (reference sequence). The CDR3 totals 16 residues. CDR3 residues: CSARVSGGWNTDTQYF.

CDR3 sequence: CASSLGPQGKLFF. The genes are TRBV7-8 and TRBJ1-4. The V gene's germline CDR1 is SGHVS and CDR2 FQNEAQ. This CDR3 is built from 13 residues.

The chain recombines TRBV29-1 with TRBJ1-1. This CDR3 is 13 amino acids long. The germline CDR1 and CDR2 sequences are SQVTM and ANQGSEA. CDR3 amino acids: CSVESGMNTEAFF.

The V and J genes are TRBV9 and TRBJ2-3; TCRdb designates TRBD1, a call that cannot be tested without DNA. This CDR3 spans 17 amino acids. Germline V gene sequence: CDR1 SGDLS, CDR2 YYNGEE. The CDR3 region is CASSVDWGGGPTDTQYF.

The V call is TRBV7-9, the J call TRBJ2-7. There are 12 residues in the CDR3. CDR1 SEHNR and CDR2 FQNEAQ come from the germline V gene (reference sequence). The chain's CDR3 is CASMGTNYEQYF.

J is TRBJ2-3 and V is TRBV6-2 or TRBV6-3. This CDR3 has 16 residues. Germline-derived CDR1 and CDR2 are MNHEY and SVGEGT. CDR3 sequence: CASSYSRVDLTDTQYF.

This chain joins TRBV7-6 and TRBJ2-3; lacking DNA, the TRBD1 call made by TCRdb goes unchecked. The CDR3 totals 13 residues. Germline lookup yields CDR1 SGHVS and CDR2 FNYEAQ. The CDR3 protein is CASSLEGADTQYF.

This sequence joins TRBV29-1 and TRBJ2-7. Germline lookup yields CDR1 SQVTM and CDR2 ANQGSEA. CDR3 size: 13 residues. This CDR3 is CSVEGGQVYEQYF.

The chain employs TRBV2 and TRBJ2-1; without DNA, the TCRdb call of TRBD2 cannot be checked. The CDR3 has 13 residues. Germline CDR1 reads SNHLY; CDR2 reads FYNNEI. The CDR3 reads CASSEVGSNEQFF.